This TCR beta chain was captured by sequencing in a study of somatic mutations in cytotoxic T cells in rheumatoid arthritis. The study's findings and limits: Reported slight underrepresentation of TRBV07 in rheumatoid arthritis patients was not subjected to multiple-comparison adjustment.

Produced via immunoSEQ multiplex PCR; TCRdb's table is partial and in-frame only. The sample includes 3,000 or so clones, roughly nine tenths of them seen just once. Worth noting for this clone: Its target is unknown.

The CDR3 covers 15 residues. The germline CDR1 and CDR2 sequences are SGHVS and FNYEAQ. J lost 5 bases, V lost 7 bases, and 11 bases had no gene match. Researchers isolated CD4+ and CD8+ cells by positive magnetic bead selection and then checked their purity by flow cytometry. The chain couples TRBV7-6 to TRBJ2-5; 9 nucleotides agree with TRBD2. What was sequenced was CD8+ T cells sorted from blood. This clonotype was sampled from a woman in her sixties or seventies with rheumatoid arthritis. CDR3 nucleotide sequence: TGTGCCAGCAATATGCGGGAGGGCCTGGGGGAGACCCAGTACTTC. Protein: CASNMREGLGETQYF.